The TCR beta chain under discussion was sequenced for a study of blood T cells in healthy people across ages. Then a second PCR, running about 6 to 11 cycles, was carried out with a sample-barcoded 5' primer and a J-beta primer mix. Each cDNA molecule, via a template-switch adaptor with 12 random nucleotides, was tagged. TCRdb analysed the 5' RACE reads with MiXCR anew, one entry per CDR3 protein. The sample lists 700,000 to 950,000 distinct CDR3 sequences, roughly 47% seen once, with 20% in the top ten. Aged about 6 to 95, donors were systemically healthy Caucasians from Russia. From germline, CDR1 is LGHNA and CDR2 YNFKEQ. Germline trimming cut 1 base from V and 11 bases from J; bases unmatched to any gene: 16. The CDR3 totals 16 residues.

The J gene is TRBJ2-5, the V gene TRBV4-2, with TRBD2 matching 7 bases. Sequenced: blood. This receptor was obtained from an older woman in good health. CDR3 DNA: TGTGCCAGCAGCCAAGCCCAAGCGGGGACCTACAATGAGCAGTACTTC. Translating it yields CASSQAQAGTYNEQYF.